Shown below are 25 T cell receptor beta chains from a single sample sequenced in a study of metastatic and nonmetastatic thyroid tumors. Each patient went into thyroid surgery without having received any treatment. TCRdb re-called the PCR reads via MiXCR. The data contain more than 10,000 clones, around 30% of them seen just once; the ten biggest clones take up approximately 15%. The material sequenced was tumor tissue. The receptors stem from a female donor with papillary thyroid cancer or a benign thyroid nodule (not recorded which). Some clones in this sample may be carry-over from other donors' samples.

V usage is TRBV20-1 and J usage is TRBJ1-2; weak D call: TRBD1 (6 bases). There are 17 residues in the CDR3. The germline CDR1 and CDR2 sequences are DFQATT and SNEGSKA (reference sequence). Trimming took 0 bases from V and 1 from J, leaving 18 bases between them. Written as DNA, the CDR3 is TGCAGTGCTAGAGATGAAGGGCGACAGGAGAGTAACTATGGCTACACCTTC. This sequence encodes CSARDEGRQESNYGYTF.

This sequence joins TRBV6-4 and TRBJ2-7, with D hard to call. Trimming took 6 bases from V and 0 from J, leaving 12 bases between them. The CDR3 runs 14 residues. Germline loops: CDR1 MRHNA, CDR2 SNTAGT. CDR3 loop: CASSSSRSSYEQYF. Here the CDR3 DNA reads TGTGCCAGCAGCTCCTCACGGAGCTCCTACGAGCAGTACTTC.

This clone is labeled as medium-sized (0.01 to 0.1%). The chain joins TRBV19 to TRBJ1-6; tentatively, D is TRBD1 (5 bases). Germline V gives CDR1 LNHDA, CDR2 SQIVND (reference sequence). Trimming left V 3 bases short and J 10 bases short, with 13 bases between. This CDR3 spans 14 amino acids. Written as DNA, the CDR3 is TGTGCCAGTAGTATCCAGGGCTCAGGGTCACCCCTCCACTTT. Protein sequence: CASSIQGSGSPLHF.

The CDR3 region is CASSDRGRLAGDEQYF. CDR3 bases: TGTGCCAGCAGTGATCGGGGGCGGCTAGCGGGAGATGAGCAGTACTTC. The genes are TRBV6-1 and TRBJ2-7; 10 positions agree with TRBD2. The CDR3 has 16 amino acids. The V segment lost 3 bases and the J segment 7 bases; nucleotides outside the gene matches: 12. Germline V gene lookup returns CDR1 MNHNS and CDR2 SASEGT.

This rearrangement joins TRBV27 to TRBJ2-7, with unresolved D. Per germline, CDR1 MNHEY and CDR2 SMNVEV (reference sequence). The CDR3 extends over 14 amino acids. Trimming removed 8 bases at V and 4 bases at J, with 18 bases between. CDR3: CASGTTISDYEQYF. The CDR3 DNA follows: TGTGCCAGCGGAACAACTATTTCGGATTACGAGCAGTACTTC.

The chain uses TRBV5-1 and TRBJ2-1, with 13 bases fitting TRBD2. J gave up 8 bases and V 4 bases, and 9 bases lay outside the gene matches. The CDR3 is 16 amino acids. The germline gives CDR1 SGHRS, CDR2 YFSETQ. Here the CDR3 DNA reads TGCGCCAGCAGCCTCCGGACTAGCGGGAGAGGGGATGAGCAGTTCTTC. This codes for CASSLRTSGRGDEQFF. The full variable domain, in which reference TRBV5-1 and TRBJ2-1 provide the parts outside the CDR3, is KAGVTQTPRYLIKTRGQQVTLSCSPISGHRSVSWYQQTPGQGLQFLFEYFSETQRNKGNFPGRFSGRQFSNSRSEMNVSTLELGDSALYLCASSLRTSGRGDEQFFGPGTRLTVL.

The rearrangement links TRBV3-1 to TRBJ2-1; 13 nucleotides line up with TRBD2. The germline CDR1 and CDR2 sequences are LGHDT and YNNKEL (reference sequence). With V trimmed by 6 bases and J by 6 bases, 8 bases remained unmatched. The CDR3 consists of 16 residues. The CDR3 DNA is TGTGCCAGCAGACGGACTAGCGGGAGTGGGGGCAATGAGCAGTTCTTC. It codes for CASRRTSGSGGNEQFF.

This clone was counted a few times. This sequence joins TRBV6-1 and TRBJ1-3; D may be TRBD1 (5 bases). V lost 3 bases and J lost 2, with 8 bases in between. CDR1 is MNHNS and CDR2 is SASEGT in the germline V gene. This CDR3 spans 14 amino acids. The CDR3 region is CASSEQGTGNTIYF. The DNA of the CDR3 is TGTGCCAGCAGTGAGCAGGGCACTGGAAACACCATATATTTT.

In its sample, this clone was seen many times. This sequence joins TRBV4-2 and TRBJ2-3, with a possible D match to TRBD1 (5 bases). V was trimmed by 5 bases and J by 8 bases, leaving 14 bases between them. Germline CDR1 and CDR2: LGHNA and YNFKEQ. The CDR3 contains 13 residues. In nucleotides, the CDR3 is TGTGCCAGCAGCGACAGAACTACTGGTACGCAGTATTTT. This codes for CASSDRTTGTQYF.

This chain joins TRBV4-1 and TRBJ1-4; TRBD1 matches at 9 bases. Trimming removed 4 bases from V and 0 bases from J; junction bases left unmatched: 12. The germline CDR1 and CDR2 sequences are MGHRA and YSYEKL. The CDR3 extends over 19 amino acids. The DNA of the CDR3 is TGCGCCAGCAGCCGCATACAGGGGGCGGGCTTCCCAACTAATGAAAAACTGTTTTTT. This gives the protein CASSRIQGAGFPTNEKLFF.

This clone is labeled medium-sized. In the same sample, other DNA sequences code for this CDR3. The rearrangement joins TRBV6-1 to TRBJ2-1; no reliable D call. Germline CDR1 is MNHNS and CDR2 is SASEGT. The CDR3 length is 10 residues. V lost 8 bases and J 5 bases, leaving 4 bases between the germline ends. CDR3 nucleotide sequence: TGTGCCAGCGGGGACAATGAGCAGTTCTTC. Translated, it gives CASGDNEQFF.

In its sample, this clone ranks as medium-sized (0.01 to 0.1%). V and J are TRBV5-1 and TRBJ2-5; 7 bases align to TRBD2. Germline values: CDR1 SGHRS, CDR2 YFSETQ. The CDR3 extends over 17 amino acids. V was clipped by 4 bases and J by 2 bases; unmatched bases: 14. CDR3 in amino acids: CASSLLGGGGGQETQYF. In nucleotides, the CDR3 is TGCGCCAGCAGCCTCCTGGGAGGTGGCGGGGGACAAGAGACCCAGTACTTC.

As DNA, the CDR3 is TGTGCCAGCTCACCTTATGGGGGGGGAGCTTTCTTT. Amino acid sequence: CASSPYGGGAFF. The rearrangement links TRBV18 to TRBJ1-1; D is perhaps TRBD1 (5 bases). Germline loops: CDR1 KGHSH, CDR2 LQKENI. The CDR3 sequence is 12 residues long. Trimming removed 3 bases at V and 10 bases at J, with 12 bases between.

This rearrangement joins TRBV11-3 to TRBJ2-7, with 7 bases fitting TRBD1. CDR1 is SGHNT and CDR2 is YENEEA in the germline V gene. Germline trimming cut 0 bases from V and 1 base from J; bases unmatched to any gene: 3. CDR3 length equals 15 residues. The CDR3 DNA reads TGTGCCAGCAGCTTAGAGGGGACAGAGTCCTACGAGCAGTACTTC. Its translation is CASSLEGTESYEQYF.

The chain links TRBV20-1 to TRBJ1-1, with a tentative D call TRBD1 (6 bases). Germline CDR1 reads DFQATT; CDR2 reads SNEGSKA (reference sequence). V dropped 6 bases and J dropped 3 bases, with 14 bases sitting between them. The CDR3 sequence is 13 residues long. CDR3 region: CSAARGSDTEAFF. The CDR3 coding sequence is TGCAGTGCCGCCAGGGGCTCGGACACTGAAGCTTTCTTT.

Many counts were recorded for this clone. The genes are TRBV18 and TRBJ2-2; weak D call: TRBD1 (6 bases). V lost 4 bases to trimming and J lost 0 bases, with 12 bases between them. The CDR3 totals 16 residues. The germline gives CDR1 KGHSH, CDR2 LQKENI. The CDR3 DNA is TGTGCCAGCTCACACTACAGGGACACGAACACCGGGGAGCTGTTTTTT. Its translation: CASSHYRDTNTGELFF.

By sample fraction, this clone is medium-sized. The chain uses TRBV5-1 and TRBJ1-1, with 8 bases identical to TRBD1. CDR1 is SGHRS, CDR2 YFSETQ, per germline. There are 14 residues in the CDR3. Trimming took 0 bases from V and 4 from J; bases not matched to a gene: 2. The CDR3 loop reads CASSLAGGGTEAFF. CDR3 coding DNA: TGCGCCAGCAGCTTGGCAGGGGGCGGCACTGAAGCTTTCTTT.

For this clone: It is likely a read error, because the conserved phenylalanine at the end of the CDR3 is missing. The chain joins TRBV7-3 to TRBJ2-1; 7 nucleotides align to TRBD2. The CDR3 contains 12 residues. From germline, CDR1 is SGHTA and CDR2 FQGTGA. Losses at the gene ends were 3 bases for V and 7 bases for J; bases not matched to a gene: 0. CDR3 loop: CASSFSGNEQFL. CDR3 bases: TGTGCCAGCAGCTTTAGCGGGAATGAGCAGTTCCTC.

This rearrangement joins TRBV30 to TRBJ2-6; TRBD1 is a possible D gene (5 bases). Germline-derived CDR1 and CDR2 are GTSNPN and SVGIG (reference sequence). CDR3 length: 17 amino acids. CDR3 nucleotides: TGTGCTTTGTTATTCCCAGGGTTAGTCTCTGGGGCCAACGTCCTGACTTTC. Protein product: CALLFPGLVSGANVLTF.

A single count supports this clone. The chain joins TRBV7-9 to TRBJ2-3, with D possibly matching TRBD2 (5 bases). V was pared by 5 bases and J by 9 bases, with 12 bases between. CDR1 is SEHNR and CDR2 is FQNEAQ in the germline V gene (reference sequence). The CDR3 runs 12 residues. CDR3 in amino acids: CASSGPTGTQYF. The CDR3 DNA is TGTGCCAGCAGCGGCCCAACGGGGACGCAGTATTTT.

A note on this clone: Mismatch with germline at one junction end may stem from a read error. The chain couples TRBV30 to TRBJ2-2; TRBD1 might be the D (6 bases). Germline V CDR1 and CDR2: GTSNPN, SVGIG (reference sequence). The CDR3 extends over 15 amino acids. CDR3 protein: CAWSLGYRDTGELFF. Here the CDR3 DNA reads TGTGCCTGGAGTCTGGGGTACCGGGACACCGGCGAGCTGTTTTTT. Variable domain in full (rest from reference TRBV30 and TRBJ2-2): SQTIHQWPATLVQPVGSPLSLECTVEGTSNPNLYWYRQAAGRGLQLLFYSVGIGQISSEVPQNLSASRPQDRQFILSSKKLLLSDSGFYLCAWSLGYRDTGELFFGEGSRLTVL.

This clone is medium-sized (0.01 to 0.1%) in the sample. The rearrangement joins TRBV4-2 to TRBJ1-5; 8 bases map to TRBD1. Trimming took 4 bases from V and 2 from J; bases not matched to a gene: 4. The CDR3 covers 15 residues. The germline gives CDR1 LGHNA, CDR2 YNFKEQ. The CDR3 here is CASSRSGQGNQPQHF. The CDR3, as DNA: TGTGCCAGCAGCCGATCGGGACAGGGCAATCAGCCCCAGCATTTT.

This chain connects TRBV5-1 to TRBJ2-7; 8 bases are shared with TRBD2. Germline CDR1 SGHRS, CDR2 YFSETQ. V dropped 0 bases and J dropped 2; count of bases not matched to a gene: 7. This CDR3 comprises 16 residues. The CDR3: CASSLVPGLAAYEQYF. Here the CDR3 DNA reads TGCGCCAGCAGCTTGGTTCCCGGACTAGCCGCCTACGAGCAGTACTTC.

By share of the sample, this clone is medium-sized (0.01 to 0.1%). This chain uses TRBV6-2 or TRBV6-3 with TRBJ2-7; the D is unclear. V lost 6 bases and J lost 3, with 12 bases in between. Germline V gene data show CDR1 as MNHEY and CDR2 as SVGEGT. The CDR3 covers 13 residues. This CDR3 reads CASSRTTDYEQYF. CDR3 bases: TGTGCCAGCAGCCGAACTACAGACTACGAGCAGTACTTC.

This clone was seen a few times. The chain has TRBV27 and TRBJ2-1; no definite D call. The CDR3 is 13 amino acids. Deletions cut 1 base from V and 0 bases from J, with 1 base between. Germline CDR1 reads MNHEY; CDR2 reads SMNVEV (reference sequence). For the CDR3, the DNA is TGTGCCAGCAGTTTATTCTCCTACAATGAGCAGTTCTTC. Its protein is CASSLFSYNEQFF.